The entry that follows covers one T cell receptor (beta chain) sequence. 5'RACE, which relied on constant-segment primers, yielded TCR alpha and TCR beta cDNA libraries carrying sample barcodes and UMIs. TCRdb re-called the 5' RACE reads with MiXCR, one entry per CDR3 protein. This table has 92,000 or so distinct CDR3 sequences, more than 13% appearing once. The germline CDR1 and CDR2 sequences are MNHEY and SVGEGT. This CDR3 is 14 amino acids long. V lost 2 bases and J lost 7, with 11 bases in between. These data belong to a study of T-cell memory formation after mild COVID-19. The sequence came from a man aged 18-30 years who had mild COVID-19 (a few samples of this study predate the infection). Cell type and time point are not known. The material sequenced was PBMCs or a T cell subset sorted from them (not recorded which). V usage is TRBV6-2 or TRBV6-3 and J usage is TRBJ2-2; D gene ambiguous. CDR3 nucleotides: TGTGCCAGCAGTTACGGTACACCCGGCGGGGAGCTGTTTTTT. Encoded protein: CASSYGTPGGELFF.